This T cell receptor (beta chain) comes out of a study of shared clonotypes between healthy human individuals. General study points: Tissues were not sampled, only blood, and their repertoires likely differ.

Germline CDR1 is SGDLS and CDR2 is YYNGEE. This CDR3 spans 16 amino acids. J lost 5 bases, V lost 0 bases, and 3 bases had no gene match. Remarks on this clone: The antigen is unknown.

Each subset's genomic DNA was shared equally among a number of immunoSEQ plates. Using ten immunoSEQ deep assay plates, investigators sequenced unsorted PBMC DNA. Measured with immunoSEQ multiplex PCR; TCRdb has only the in-frame clones, and not every one. The sample holds under 600,000 clones; over 60% are singletons and the top ten take around 13%. The specimen sequenced was PBMCs. The source of this sequence is a woman aged 40 to 50 in good health. Some clones in this sample may be carry-over from other donors' samples. The chain links TRBV9 to TRBJ2-5, with 14 bases fitting TRBD2. CDR3 loop: CASSVDGTSGSETQYF. CDR3 DNA sequence: TGTGCCAGCAGCGTAGACGGGACTAGCGGGAGCGAGACCCAGTACTTC. Variable domain in full (rest from reference TRBV9 and TRBJ2-5): DSGVTQTPKHLITATGQRVTLRCSPRSGDLSVYWYQQSLDQGLQFLIQYYNGEERAKGNILERFSAQQFPDLHSELNLSSLELGDSALYFCASSVDGTSGSETQYFGPGTRLLVL.